Below, one TCR beta chain is given with its context. The antigen is not known. The entry originates in a study of OX40 agonist ivuxolimab in advanced cancers. Overall study context: Eligibility rules accepted prior anti-PD-1, anti-PD-L1 or anti-CTLA-4 therapy, and approximately 40% had some. Three partial responders included one hepatocellular carcinoma patient and two cutaneous melanoma patients.

The CDR3 covers 15 residues. J was trimmed by 5 bases and V by 6 bases; bases with no gene match: 10. In germline, CDR1 is LNHDA, CDR2 SQIVND (reference sequence). Method: immunoSEQ multiplex PCR; TCRdb's copy keeps in-frame clones and lacks some. The sample has roughly 34,000 clones; 75% to 90% are singletons. Notes on the study in general: By week 6 at 0.1 to 3.0 mg/kg, blood CD4+ and CD8+ T cells had expanded clonally. On average, CD8+ T cells showed a greater number of expanded clones than CD4+.

The TCR was taken from an adult with an advanced solid tumor such as melanoma, head and neck, liver or kidney cancer. This rearrangement joins TRBV19 to TRBJ1-1; 9 nucleotides line up with TRBD1. The input for sequencing was CD4+ or CD8+ T cells sorted from blood, taken in a trial of the OX40 agonist ivuxolimab. CDR3: CASSHDRGFWTEAFF. For the CDR3, the DNA is TGTGCCAGTAGCCACGACAGGGGGTTTTGGACTGAAGCTTTCTTT.